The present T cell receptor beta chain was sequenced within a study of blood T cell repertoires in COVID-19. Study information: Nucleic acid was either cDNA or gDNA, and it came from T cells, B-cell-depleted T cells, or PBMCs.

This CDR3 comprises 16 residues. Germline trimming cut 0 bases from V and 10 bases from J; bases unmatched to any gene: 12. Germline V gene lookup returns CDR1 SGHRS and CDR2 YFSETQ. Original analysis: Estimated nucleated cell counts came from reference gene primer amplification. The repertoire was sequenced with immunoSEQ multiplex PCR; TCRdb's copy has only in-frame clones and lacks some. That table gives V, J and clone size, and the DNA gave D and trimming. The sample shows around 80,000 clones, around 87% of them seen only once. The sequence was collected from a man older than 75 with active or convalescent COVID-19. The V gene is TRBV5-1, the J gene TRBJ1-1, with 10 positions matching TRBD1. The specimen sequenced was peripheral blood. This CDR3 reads CASSLEPTGTGERAFF. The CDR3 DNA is TGCGCCAGCAGCTTGGAACCGACGGGGACAGGGGAGAGAGCTTTCTTT.